This T cell receptor (beta chain) is from a study of control samples from healthy donors and cancer patients. V trimming: 3 bases; J trimming: 5 bases; junction bases outside the gene matches: 8. Germline values: CDR1 DFQATT, CDR2 SNEGSKA (reference sequence). This CDR3 region has 15 residues. The method was immunoSEQ multiplex PCR; TCRdb's version includes in-frame clones alone and lacks a portion of them. The sample has around 140,000 clones, 80% to 95% seen once. This TCR was sampled from a man aged 40-49 years in good health. This chain connects TRBV20-1 to TRBJ2-7; 12 nucleotides align to TRBD1. The sequencing input was blood. This chain's CDR3 is CSASPFGTGGHEQYF. In DNA, the CDR3 is TGCAGTGCTAGTCCCTTCGGGACAGGGGGCCACGAGCAGTACTTC.